The T cell receptor beta chain under discussion was sequenced for a study of OX40 agonist ivuxolimab in advanced cancers. The wider study: Patients with hepatocellular carcinoma, melanoma, renal cell or head and neck cancer made up the dose-escalation patients.

The table lists this clone with a few counts. Generated by immunoSEQ multiplex PCR, the TCRdb table keeps only in-frame clones and is missing some. Of about 48,000 clones in the sample, 83% were seen once. Per the germline V gene, CDR1 is SGHAT and CDR2 is FQNNGV. This CDR3 spans 13 amino acids. V lost 0 bases and J lost 4, with 6 bases in between. J is TRBJ1-2 and V is TRBV11-2; no clear D gene. Here the sequenced sample was CD4+ or CD8+ T cells sorted from blood, taken in a trial of the OX40 agonist ivuxolimab. The receptor's source is an adult with an advanced solid tumor such as melanoma, head and neck, liver or kidney cancer. This CDR3 reads CASSLDGFYGYTF. DNA for the CDR3: TGTGCCAGCAGCTTAGACGGGTTCTATGGCTACACCTTC.